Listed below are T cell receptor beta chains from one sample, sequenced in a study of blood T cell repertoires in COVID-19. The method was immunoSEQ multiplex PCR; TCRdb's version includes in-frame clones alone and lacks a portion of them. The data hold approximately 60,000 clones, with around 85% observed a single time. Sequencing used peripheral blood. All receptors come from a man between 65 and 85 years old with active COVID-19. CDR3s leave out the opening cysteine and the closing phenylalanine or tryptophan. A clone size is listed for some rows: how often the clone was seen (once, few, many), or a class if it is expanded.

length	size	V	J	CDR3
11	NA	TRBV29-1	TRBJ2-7	SVDGQGAVEQY
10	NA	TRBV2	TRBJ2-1	ASSAYPLEQF
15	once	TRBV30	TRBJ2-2	AWRRASGGLNTGELF
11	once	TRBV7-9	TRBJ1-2	ASSPRVGGGYT
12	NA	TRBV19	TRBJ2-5	ASRRQGAGETQY
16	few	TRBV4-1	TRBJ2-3	ASSQPGLAGVERYTQY
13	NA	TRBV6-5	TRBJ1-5	TSSSSPGSNQPQH
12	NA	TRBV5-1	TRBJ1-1	ASSLAQQGVAAF
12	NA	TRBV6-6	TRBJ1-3	ASRDRISGNTIY
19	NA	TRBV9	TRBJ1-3	ASSVRGTLSPFNNSGNTIY
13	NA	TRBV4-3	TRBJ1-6	ASSQGDSNNSPLH
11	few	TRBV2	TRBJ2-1	ASISGRGNEQF
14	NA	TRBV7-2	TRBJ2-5	ASSLGVGRGVETQY
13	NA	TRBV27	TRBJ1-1	ASSLLGTGTTEAF
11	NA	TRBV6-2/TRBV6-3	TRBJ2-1	ASSRQRPSEQF
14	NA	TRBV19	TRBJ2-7	ASSIGGTRSGGEQY
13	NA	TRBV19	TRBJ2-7	ASSYTGRGSYEQY
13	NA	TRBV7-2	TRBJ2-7	ASSLRGRGLGEQY
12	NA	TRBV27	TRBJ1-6	ASRTGQEDSPLH
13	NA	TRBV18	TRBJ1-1	ASSPWTGGSTEAF
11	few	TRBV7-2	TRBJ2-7	ASSPPGGREQY
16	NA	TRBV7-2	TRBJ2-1	ASSLALFGSGREDEQF
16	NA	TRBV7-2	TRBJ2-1	ASKTPRGSGSSYNEQF
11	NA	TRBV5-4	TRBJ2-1	ASSGGTRGEQF
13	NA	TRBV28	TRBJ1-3	ASSLYRRSGNTIY
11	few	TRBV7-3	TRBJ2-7	ASSGAGVNEQY
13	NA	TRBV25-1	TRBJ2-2	ASSDDRGNTGELF
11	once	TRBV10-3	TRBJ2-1	AKADSGYNEQF
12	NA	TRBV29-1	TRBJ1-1	SVEARSANTEAF
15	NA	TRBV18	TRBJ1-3	ASSPPEGLSSGNTIY
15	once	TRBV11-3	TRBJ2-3	ASSSTRARASTDTQY
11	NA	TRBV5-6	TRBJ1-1	ASSLDSNTEAF
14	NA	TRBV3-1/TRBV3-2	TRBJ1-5	ASSSSTDRLNQPQH
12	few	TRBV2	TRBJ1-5	ASSVGVINQPQH
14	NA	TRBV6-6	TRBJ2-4	ASRPREGGAKNIQY
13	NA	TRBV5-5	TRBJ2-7	ASLRSERNEERQY
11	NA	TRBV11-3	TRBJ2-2	ASSFSGGGELF
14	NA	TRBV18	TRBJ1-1	ASSPNSGGWGTEAF
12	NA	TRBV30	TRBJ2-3	AWSVGGSTDTQY
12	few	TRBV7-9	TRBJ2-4	ASSLVSTENIQY
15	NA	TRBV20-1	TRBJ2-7	SASRGFTGTPGYEQY
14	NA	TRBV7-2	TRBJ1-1	ASSKTWTGGDTEAF
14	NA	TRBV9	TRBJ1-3	ASSFEPRENGNTIY
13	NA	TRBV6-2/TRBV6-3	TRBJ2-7	ASSSPASGRYEQY
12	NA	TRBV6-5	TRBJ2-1	ASSRAGGYDEQF
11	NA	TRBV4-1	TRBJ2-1	ASSRDFYNEQF
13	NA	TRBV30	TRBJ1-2	ACPLRDRVDYGYT
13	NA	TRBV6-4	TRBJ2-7	ASRAYPDATYEQY
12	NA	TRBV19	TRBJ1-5	ASSTQVSNQPQH
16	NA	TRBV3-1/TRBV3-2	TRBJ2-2	ASSLWTSGSSRTGELF
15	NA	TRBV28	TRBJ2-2	ASSPLFTVTNTGELF
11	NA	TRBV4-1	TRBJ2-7	ASSQRTIGEQY